These 15 T cell receptor beta chains were all obtained from the same sample, sequenced in a study of metastatic and nonmetastatic thyroid tumors. Not a single patient had been given any form of treatment at any point before undergoing thyroid surgery. Using MiXCR, TCRdb reanalyzed the PCR reads. The profile shows about 70,000 clones, roughly 18% of them singletons. Sequencing input: blood. The receptors shown here come from a female donor with papillary thyroid cancer or a benign thyroid nodule (not recorded which). Some clones in this sample may be carry-over from other donors' samples.

This clone was observed at least ten times. The gene calls are TRBV12-3 or TRBV12-4 and TRBJ1-5; maybe TRBD1 (6 bases). Trimming pared 5 bases from V and 7 bases from J, leaving 18 bases between. The CDR3 covers 15 residues. The CDR3 reads CASSTGRGIWQPQHF. The CDR3 DNA sequence: TGTGCCAGCAGTACGGGTAGGGGGATTTGGCAGCCCCAGCATTTT.

The table lists this clone with many counts. The chain joins TRBV19 to TRBJ2-1; 10 nucleotides align to TRBD2. V dropped 1 base and J dropped 9; count of bases not matched to a gene: 6. Germline CDR1 and CDR2: LNHDA and SQIVND (reference sequence). This CDR3 has 15 residues. CDR3 region: CASSIGLAGDVEQFF. The CDR3 coding sequence is TGTGCCAGTAGTATAGGTCTAGCGGGAGATGTTGAGCAGTTCTTC.

There are many counts of this clone. CDR3 in DNA: TGCAGTGCTAGAGACTCGAGGGGACTTGAAGCTTTCTTT. It is translated as CSARDSRGLEAFF. The chain has TRBV20-1 and TRBJ1-1; maybe TRBD1 (5 bases). CDR3 length equals 13 residues. In germline, CDR1 is DFQATT, CDR2 SNEGSKA (reference sequence). Between the trimmed V and J ends, which lost 0 bases and 7 bases, there was a span of 12 bases.

This clone was picked up one time. This chain links TRBV7-3 with TRBJ2-5; 8 bases match TRBD1. Germline V lookup: CDR1 SGHTA, CDR2 FQGTGA. After removal of 7 bases from V and 2 bases from J, the junction contained 9 bases not matched to a gene. CDR3 size: 15 residues. Written as DNA, the CDR3 is TGTGCCAGCATCCTCGGGACAGGACAGCAAGAGACCCAGTACTTC. As protein: CASILGTGQQETQYF.

This clone was counted at least ten times. The chain employs TRBV28 and TRBJ2-7; 12 bases are a match to TRBD2. Germline values: CDR1 MDHEN, CDR2 SYDVKM. The trim removed 6 bases at V and 7 bases at J, leaving 13 bases unmatched. The CDR3 consists of 16 residues. The CDR3 spells CASSPPLAGGREEQYF. For the CDR3, the DNA is TGTGCCAGCAGCCCTCCCCTAGCGGGAGGGCGGGAAGAGCAGTACTTC.

The chain couples TRBV6-4 to TRBJ2-3; 9 bases agree with TRBD2. From germline, CDR1 is MRHNA and CDR2 SNTAGT. Trimming removed 4 bases from V and 2 bases from J; junction bases left unmatched: 4. This CDR3 has 15 residues. CDR3 coding DNA: TGTGCCAGCAGTGTTATAGCGGGGGCCACAGATACGCAGTATTTT. Translating gives CASSVIAGATDTQYF.

This clone appeared many times. V is TRBV12-3 or TRBV12-4 and J is TRBJ1-5; D is perhaps TRBD1 (5 bases). The V and J ends lost 5 bases and 4 bases respectively, with 12 bases between them. The CDR3 is 14 residues long. The CDR3 sequence: CASSISGGNQPQHF. CDR3 nucleotides: TGTGCCAGCAGTATCTCCGGGGGGAATCAGCCCCAGCATTTT.

This clone was recorded at least ten times. The chain is built from TRBV19 and TRBJ2-1, with a tentative D call TRBD2 (6 bases). Germline CDR1 LNHDA, CDR2 SQIVND (reference sequence). V lost 5 bases, J lost 0 bases, and 14 bases lay in between. This CDR3 contains 16 residues. The CDR3 nucleotides read TGTGCCAGTAGTCCCCGGGGCGGGACCTCCTACAATGAGCAGTTCTTC. Encoded protein: CASSPRGGTSYNEQFF.

The table lists this clone with many counts. The chain has TRBV29-1 and TRBJ1-1, with TRBD1 matching over 9 bases. Germline V gene sequence: CDR1 SQVTM, CDR2 ANQGSEA. CDR3 size: 13 residues. V shed 3 bases, J shed 8 bases, and the junction held 7 bases outside the gene matches. The CDR3 DNA reads TGCAGCGTTGAGGGGACAGGGACTGCCGAAGCTTTCTTT. Protein product: CSVEGTGTAEAFF.

This clone was observed a few times. The chain employs TRBV12-5 and TRBJ1-6; D call uncertain. V lost 1 base and J 7 bases, leaving 5 bases between the germline ends. The CDR3 runs to 13 residues. Germline V lookup: CDR1 LGHNT, CDR2 FRNRAP. Here the CDR3 DNA reads TGTGCTAGTGGTTTGGGCGGGAATTCACCCCTCCACTTT. Translation: CASGLGGNSPLHF.

Regarding this clone: It may be a read error: a sequence one base away is much more abundant. The J gene is TRBJ2-7, the V gene TRBV5-6; TRBD1 or TRBD2 may be the D gene (6 bases each). The V gene lost 3 bases and the J gene lost 6 bases, with 13 bases spanning the gap. Germline V CDR1 and CDR2: SGHDT, YYEEEE. The length of the CDR3 is 13 residues. Here the CDR3 DNA reads TGTGCCAGCAGCTACTGGGGGGCTGGCGAGCAGTACTTC. Translating gives CASSYWGAGEQYF.

This clone occurred many times. The chain joins TRBV30 to TRBJ2-5, with D unclear. The CDR3 has 13 residues. The germline V gene encodes CDR1 GTSNPN and CDR2 SVGIG (reference sequence). Trimming took off 1 base at V and 1 base at J, with 7 bases between the two ends. DNA for the CDR3: TGTGCCTGGAGTGCACAAAGCCAAGAGACCCAGTACTTC. It yields the protein CAWSAQSQETQYF.

The sample holds many counts of this clone. The sample carries other DNA sequences with the same CDR3. The chain carries TRBV18 and TRBJ2-7; perhaps TRBD1 as D (6 bases). CDR1 and CDR2 (germline): KGHSH, LQKENI. Trimming left V 4 bases short and J 6 bases short, with 13 bases between. The CDR3 contains 13 residues. The CDR3 here is CASSRDKDAEQYF. CDR3 coding DNA: TGTGCCAGCTCACGGGACAAGGACGCCGAGCAGTACTTC.

Details on this clone: This may arise from a read error, as a much more abundant clone is one base away. V gene TRBV19 combines with J gene TRBJ2-3; D perhaps matches TRBD2 (7 bases). V shed 7 bases and J shed 4 bases, with 18 bases lying between them. The CDR3 runs to 15 residues. Germline CDR1 reads LNHDA; CDR2 reads SQIVND (reference sequence). This CDR3 is CASIPTRGGADTQYF. The CDR3 coding sequence is TGTGCCAGTATCCCAACAAGGGGGGGAGCAGATACGCAGTATTTT.

CDR3 nucleotide sequence: TGTGCCAGCAGCTTCTACGGCCCCGGGACAGGGGGGTACAATGAGCAGTTCTTC. Translated: CASSFYGPGTGGYNEQFF. The chain is built from TRBV11-2 and TRBJ2-1, with 11 bases identical to TRBD1. Germline assignment: CDR1 SGHAT and CDR2 FQNNGV. V lost 3 bases, J lost 4 bases, and 11 bases stayed unmatched. CDR3 length equals 18 residues.